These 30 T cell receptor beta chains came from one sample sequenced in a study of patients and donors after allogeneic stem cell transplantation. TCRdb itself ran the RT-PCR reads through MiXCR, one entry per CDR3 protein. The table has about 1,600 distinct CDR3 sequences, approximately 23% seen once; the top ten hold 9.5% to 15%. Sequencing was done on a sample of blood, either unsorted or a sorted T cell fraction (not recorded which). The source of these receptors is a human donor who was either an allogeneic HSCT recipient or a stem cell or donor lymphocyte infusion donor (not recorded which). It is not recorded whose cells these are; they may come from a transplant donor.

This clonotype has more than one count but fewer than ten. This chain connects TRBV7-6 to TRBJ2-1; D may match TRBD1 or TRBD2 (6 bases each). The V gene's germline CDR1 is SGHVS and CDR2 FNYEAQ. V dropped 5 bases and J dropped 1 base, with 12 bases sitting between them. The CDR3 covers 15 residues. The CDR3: CASSKGGLSYNEQFF. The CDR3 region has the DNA TGTGCCAGCAGCAAGGGGGGTTTGTCCTACAATGAGCAGTTCTTC.

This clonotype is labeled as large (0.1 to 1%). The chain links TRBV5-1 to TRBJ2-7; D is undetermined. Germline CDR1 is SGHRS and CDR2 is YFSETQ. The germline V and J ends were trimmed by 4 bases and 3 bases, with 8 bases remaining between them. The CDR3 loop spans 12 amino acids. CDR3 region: CASSASDYEQYF. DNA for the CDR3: TGCGCCAGCAGCGCAAGCGACTACGAGCAGTACTTC.

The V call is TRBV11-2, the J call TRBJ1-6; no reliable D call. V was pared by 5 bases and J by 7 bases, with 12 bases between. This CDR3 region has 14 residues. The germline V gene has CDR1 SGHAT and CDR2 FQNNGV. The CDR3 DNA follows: TGTGCCAGCAGCGCTGATTCTAACAATTCACCCCTCCACTTT. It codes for CASSADSNNSPLHF.

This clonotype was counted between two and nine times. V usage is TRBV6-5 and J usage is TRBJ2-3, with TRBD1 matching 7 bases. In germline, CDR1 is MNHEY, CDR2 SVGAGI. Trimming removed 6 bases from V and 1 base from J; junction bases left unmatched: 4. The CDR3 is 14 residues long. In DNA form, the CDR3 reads TGTGCCAGCAGGGGACAGATACGCACAGATACGCAGTATTTT. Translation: CASRGQIRTDTQYF.

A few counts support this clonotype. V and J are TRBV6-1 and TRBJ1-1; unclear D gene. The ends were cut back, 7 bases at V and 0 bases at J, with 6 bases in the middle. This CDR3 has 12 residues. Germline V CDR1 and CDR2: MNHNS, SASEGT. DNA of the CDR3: TGTGCCAGCAAGGCGCTGAACACTGAAGCTTTCTTT. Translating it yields CASKALNTEAFF.

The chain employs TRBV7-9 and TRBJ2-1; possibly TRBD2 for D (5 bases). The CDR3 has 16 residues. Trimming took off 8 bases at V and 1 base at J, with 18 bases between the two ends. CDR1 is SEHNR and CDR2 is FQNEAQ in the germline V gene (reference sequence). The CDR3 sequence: CASGRGQSQSYNEQFF. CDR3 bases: TGTGCCAGCGGCCGAGGGCAGAGCCAATCCTACAATGAGCAGTTCTTC. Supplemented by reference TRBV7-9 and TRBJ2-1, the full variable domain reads DTGVSQNPRHKITKRGQNVTFRCDPISEHNRLYWYRQTLGQGPEFLTYFQNEAQLEKSRLLSDRFSAERPKGSFSTLEIQRTEQGDSAMYLCASGRGQSQSYNEQFFGPGTRLTVL.

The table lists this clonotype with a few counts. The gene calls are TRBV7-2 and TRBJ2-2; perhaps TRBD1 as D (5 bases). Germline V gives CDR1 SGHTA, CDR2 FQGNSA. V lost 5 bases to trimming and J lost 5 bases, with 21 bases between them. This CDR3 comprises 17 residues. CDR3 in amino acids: CASSPFNGQISTGELFF. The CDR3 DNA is TGTGCCAGCAGCCCGTTCAACGGACAAATCAGTACCGGGGAGCTGTTTTTT.

In nucleotides, the CDR3 is TGTGCCAGCAGCGCGACAGGGGGTACACGTTCACCCCTCCACTTT. This encodes CASSATGGTRSPLHF. The gene calls are TRBV4-2 and TRBJ1-6; 9 bases map to TRBD1. Germline CDR1 LGHNA, CDR2 YNFKEQ. The V and J ends lost 5 bases and 9 bases, in that order; junction bases with no gene match: 8. This CDR3 spans 15 amino acids.

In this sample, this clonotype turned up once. The CDR3 bases are TGTGCCAGCAGCCACAGGGGACCGGGCGAGCAGTACTTC. It codes for CASSHRGPGEQYF. The chain has TRBV3-1 and TRBJ2-7; possibly TRBD1 for D (6 bases). This CDR3 has 13 amino acids. CDR1 LGHDT and CDR2 YNNKEL come from the germline V gene (reference sequence). Between the trimmed V and J ends, which lost 3 bases and 6 bases, there was a span of 12 bases.

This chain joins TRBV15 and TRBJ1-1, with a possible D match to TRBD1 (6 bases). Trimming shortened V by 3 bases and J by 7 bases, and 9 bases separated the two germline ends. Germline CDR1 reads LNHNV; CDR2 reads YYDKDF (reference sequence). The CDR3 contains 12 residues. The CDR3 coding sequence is TGTGCCACCAGCAGGGGGGACAATGAAGCTTTCTTT. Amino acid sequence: CATSRGDNEAFF.

The CDR3 region has the DNA TGTGCCAGCAGTTTCCAGGGGCTGGATGAGCAGTTCTTC. It codes for CASSFQGLDEQFF. The V gene is TRBV2, the J gene TRBJ2-1, with a weak D call TRBD1 (6 bases). V lost 5 bases and J 8 bases, leaving 13 bases between the germline ends. Germline values: CDR1 SNHLY, CDR2 FYNNEI. The CDR3 has 13 residues.

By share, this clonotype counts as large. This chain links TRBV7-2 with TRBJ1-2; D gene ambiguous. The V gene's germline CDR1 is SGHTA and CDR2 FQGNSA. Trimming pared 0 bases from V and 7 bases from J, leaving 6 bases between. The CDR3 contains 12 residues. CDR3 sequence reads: CASSLAGFGYTF. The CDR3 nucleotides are TGTGCCAGCAGCTTAGCAGGGTTTGGCTACACCTTC. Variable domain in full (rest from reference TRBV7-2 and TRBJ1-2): GAGVSQSPSNKVTEKGKDVELRCDPISGHTALYWYRQSLGQGLEFLIYFQGNSAPDKSGLPSDRFSAERTGGSVSTLTIQRTQQEDSAVYLCASSLAGFGYTFGSGTRLTVV.

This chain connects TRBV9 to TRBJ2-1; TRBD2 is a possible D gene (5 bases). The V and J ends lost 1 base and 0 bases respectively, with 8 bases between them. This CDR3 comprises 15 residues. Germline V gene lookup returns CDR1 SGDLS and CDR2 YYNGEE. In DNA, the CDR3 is TGTGCCAGCAGCGTATATGCGGGCTCCTACAATGAGCAGTTCTTC. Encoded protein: CASSVYAGSYNEQFF.

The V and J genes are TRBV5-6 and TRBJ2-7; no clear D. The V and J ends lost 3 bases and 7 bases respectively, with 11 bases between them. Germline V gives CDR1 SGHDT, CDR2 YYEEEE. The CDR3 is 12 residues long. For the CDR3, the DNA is TGTGCCAGCAGCTCTAGGGTCGGAGAGCAGTACTTC. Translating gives CASSSRVGEQYF.

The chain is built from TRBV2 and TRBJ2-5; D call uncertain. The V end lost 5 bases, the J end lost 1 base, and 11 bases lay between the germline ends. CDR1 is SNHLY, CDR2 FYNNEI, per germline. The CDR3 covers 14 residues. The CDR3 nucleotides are TGTGCCAGCAGTCTCTTTCTGTTCCAAGAGACCCAGTACTTC. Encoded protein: CASSLFLFQETQYF.

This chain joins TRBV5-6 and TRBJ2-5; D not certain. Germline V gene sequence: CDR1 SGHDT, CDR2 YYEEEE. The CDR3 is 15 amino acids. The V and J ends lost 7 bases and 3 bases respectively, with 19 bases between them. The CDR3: CASHPGYQVKETQYF. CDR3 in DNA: TGTGCCAGCCACCCCGGGTATCAAGTCAAAGAGACCCAGTACTTC.

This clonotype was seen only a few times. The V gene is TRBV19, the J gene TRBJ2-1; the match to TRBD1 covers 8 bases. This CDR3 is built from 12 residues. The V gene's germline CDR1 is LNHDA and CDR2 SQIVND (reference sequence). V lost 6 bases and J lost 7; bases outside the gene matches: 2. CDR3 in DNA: TGTGCCAGTAGAAGACAGGGGAATGAGCAGTTCTTC. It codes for CASRRQGNEQFF.

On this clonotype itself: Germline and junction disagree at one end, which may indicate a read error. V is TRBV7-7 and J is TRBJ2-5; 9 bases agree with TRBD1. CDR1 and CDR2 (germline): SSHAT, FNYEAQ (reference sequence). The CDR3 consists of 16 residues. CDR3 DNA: TGTGCTAGCAGCTTAGGGAGCACAGGGGGCCGGGAGACCCAGTACTTC. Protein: CASSLGSTGGRETQYF. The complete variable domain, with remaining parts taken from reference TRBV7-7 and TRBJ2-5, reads GAGVSQSPRYKVTKRGQDVTLRCDPISSHATLYWYQQALGQGPEFLTYFNYEAQPDKSGLPSDRFSAERPEGSISTLTIQRTEQRDSAMYRCASSLGSTGGRETQYFGPGTRLLVL.

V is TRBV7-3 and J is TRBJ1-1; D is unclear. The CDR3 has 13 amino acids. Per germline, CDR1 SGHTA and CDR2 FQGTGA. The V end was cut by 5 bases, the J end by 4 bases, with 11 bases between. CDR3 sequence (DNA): TGTGCCAGCAGCCAAGCGTCGGGCACTGAAGCTTTCTTT. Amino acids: CASSQASGTEAFF.

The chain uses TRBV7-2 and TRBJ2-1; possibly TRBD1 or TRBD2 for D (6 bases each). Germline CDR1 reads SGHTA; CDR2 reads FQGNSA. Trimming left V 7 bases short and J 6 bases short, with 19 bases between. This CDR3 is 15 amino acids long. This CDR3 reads CASIEGGWSSNEQFF. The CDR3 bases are TGTGCCAGCATTGAGGGGGGCTGGTCTTCCAATGAGCAGTTCTTC.

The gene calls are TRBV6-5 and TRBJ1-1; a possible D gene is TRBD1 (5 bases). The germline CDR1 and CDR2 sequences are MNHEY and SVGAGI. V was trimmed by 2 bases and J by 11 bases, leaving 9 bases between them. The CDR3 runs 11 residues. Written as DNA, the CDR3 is TGTGCCAGCAGTTACGGGGGGATCGCTTTCTTT. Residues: CASSYGGIAFF.

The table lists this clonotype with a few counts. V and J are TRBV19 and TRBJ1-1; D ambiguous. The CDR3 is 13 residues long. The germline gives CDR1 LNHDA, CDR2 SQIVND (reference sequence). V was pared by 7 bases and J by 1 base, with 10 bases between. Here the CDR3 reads CASTRTRNTEAFF. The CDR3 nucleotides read TGTGCCAGTACCCGCACCCGGAACACTGAAGCTTTCTTT.

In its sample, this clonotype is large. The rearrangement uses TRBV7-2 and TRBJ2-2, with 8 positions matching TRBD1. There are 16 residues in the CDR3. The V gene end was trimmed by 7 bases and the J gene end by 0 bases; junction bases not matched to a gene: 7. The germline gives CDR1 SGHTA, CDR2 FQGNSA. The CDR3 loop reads CASKPPQGANTGELFF. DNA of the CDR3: TGTGCCAGCAAGCCCCCACAGGGGGCGAACACCGGGGAGCTGTTTTTT.

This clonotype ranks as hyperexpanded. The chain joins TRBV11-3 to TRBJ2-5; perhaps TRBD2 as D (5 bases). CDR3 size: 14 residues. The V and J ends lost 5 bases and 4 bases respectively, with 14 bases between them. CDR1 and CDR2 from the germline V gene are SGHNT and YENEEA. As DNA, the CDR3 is TGTGCCAGCAGCCTGATGGCCGCGGGAGAGACCCAGTACTTC. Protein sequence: CASSLMAAGETQYF.

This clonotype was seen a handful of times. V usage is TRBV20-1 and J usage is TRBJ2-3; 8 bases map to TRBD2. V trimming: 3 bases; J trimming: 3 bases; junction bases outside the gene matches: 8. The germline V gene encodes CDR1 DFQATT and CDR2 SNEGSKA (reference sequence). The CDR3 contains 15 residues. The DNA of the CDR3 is TGCAGTGCTAGTGGTTCGGCGGGAGGTACAGATACGCAGTATTTT. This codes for CSASGSAGGTDTQYF.

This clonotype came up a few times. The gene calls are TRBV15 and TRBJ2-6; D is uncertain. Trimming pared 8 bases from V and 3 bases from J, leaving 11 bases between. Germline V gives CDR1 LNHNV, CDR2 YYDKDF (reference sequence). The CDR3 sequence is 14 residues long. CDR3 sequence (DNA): TGTGCCACCTGTCCGAGGAATGGGGCCAACGTCCTGACTTTC. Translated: CATCPRNGANVLTF.

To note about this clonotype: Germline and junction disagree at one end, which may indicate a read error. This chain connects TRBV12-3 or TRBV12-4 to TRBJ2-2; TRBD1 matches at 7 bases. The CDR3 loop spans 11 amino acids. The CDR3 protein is CASEGGRELVF. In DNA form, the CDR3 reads TGTGCCAGCGAAGGGGGCAGGGAGCTGGTTTTT.

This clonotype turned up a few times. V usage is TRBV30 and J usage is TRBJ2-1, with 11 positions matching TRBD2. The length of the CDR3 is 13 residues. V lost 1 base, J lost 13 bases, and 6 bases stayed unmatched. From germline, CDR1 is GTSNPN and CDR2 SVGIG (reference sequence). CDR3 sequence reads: CAWSGTSGSTQFF. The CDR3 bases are TGTGCCTGGAGTGGGACTAGCGGGTCTACTCAGTTCTTC.

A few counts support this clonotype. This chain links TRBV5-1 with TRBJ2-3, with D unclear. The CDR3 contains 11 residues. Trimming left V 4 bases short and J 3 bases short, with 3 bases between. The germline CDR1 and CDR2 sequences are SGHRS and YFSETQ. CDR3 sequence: CASSKTDTQYF. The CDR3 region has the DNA TGCGCCAGCAGCAAAACAGATACGCAGTATTTT. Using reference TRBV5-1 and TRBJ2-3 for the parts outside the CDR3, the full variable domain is KAGVTQTPRYLIKTRGQQVTLSCSPISGHRSVSWYQQTPGQGLQFLFEYFSETQRNKGNFPGRFSGRQFSNSRSEMNVSTLELGDSALYLCASSKTDTQYFGPGTRLTVL.

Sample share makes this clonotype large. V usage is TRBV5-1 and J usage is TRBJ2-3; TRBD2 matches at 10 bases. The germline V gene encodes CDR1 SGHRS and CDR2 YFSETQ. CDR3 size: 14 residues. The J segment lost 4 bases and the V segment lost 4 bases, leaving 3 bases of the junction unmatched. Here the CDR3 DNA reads TGCGCCAGCAGCCGGAGCGGGGGGGCAGATACGCAGTATTTT. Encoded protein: CASSRSGGADTQYF.